The source of this T cell receptor (beta chain) is a study of T cells expressing NK-cell markers. As for the study in general: Sorted CD3+CD56+NKG2C+, CD3+CD56+NKG2C- and CD3+CD56-NKG2C+ T-cell subsets were beta-chain profiled.

Study-wide results and caveats: Certain NKG2C+ T cell clones were expanded, and their HCMV specificity remained unclear. NKG2C+ dominant clonotypes from 5 to 7 donors made up about 1.0-8% of CD8+ T cells.

This CDR3 is built from 18 residues. TCRdb reprocessed the 5' RACE reads, with one entry per CDR3 protein and no DNA. The repertoire table contains roughly 180,000 distinct CDR3 sequences. As regards this clonotype: Its cognate antigen is unknown.

The clonotype originates from a man aged 18-69 years in good health. Source material: blood T cells: a sorted CD56 or NKG2C T cell subset, CD4+ or CD8+ T cells, or bulk PBMC T cells (not recorded which). The chain recombines TRBV21-1 with TRBJ2-7; the TRBD1 assignment by TCRdb is unverifiable without DNA. TRBV21-1 is noted as a pseudogene. The chain's CDR3 is CASSCRGRGKWGLYEQYF.